The T cell receptor (beta chain) described here comes from a study of blood T cell repertoires in COVID-19. Using immunoSEQ multiplex PCR, the repertoire was profiled, and TCRdb retains in-frame clones only, with some absent. The table lists some 150,000 clones, 84% of them singletons. The CDR3 extends over 14 amino acids. The germline V and J ends were trimmed by 6 bases and 4 bases, with 12 bases remaining between them. Germline V lookup: CDR1 MGHDK, CDR2 SYGVNS. This rearrangement joins TRBV25-1 to TRBJ1-4; no reliable D call. Material: PBMCs or T cells enriched from blood (not recorded which). The receptor comes from a woman aged 45 to 65 who had been exposed to COVID-19. CDR3 in amino acids: CASSRGQLNEKLFF. CDR3 coding DNA: TGTGCCAGCAGCCGAGGGCAGCTTAATGAAAAACTGTTTTTT.